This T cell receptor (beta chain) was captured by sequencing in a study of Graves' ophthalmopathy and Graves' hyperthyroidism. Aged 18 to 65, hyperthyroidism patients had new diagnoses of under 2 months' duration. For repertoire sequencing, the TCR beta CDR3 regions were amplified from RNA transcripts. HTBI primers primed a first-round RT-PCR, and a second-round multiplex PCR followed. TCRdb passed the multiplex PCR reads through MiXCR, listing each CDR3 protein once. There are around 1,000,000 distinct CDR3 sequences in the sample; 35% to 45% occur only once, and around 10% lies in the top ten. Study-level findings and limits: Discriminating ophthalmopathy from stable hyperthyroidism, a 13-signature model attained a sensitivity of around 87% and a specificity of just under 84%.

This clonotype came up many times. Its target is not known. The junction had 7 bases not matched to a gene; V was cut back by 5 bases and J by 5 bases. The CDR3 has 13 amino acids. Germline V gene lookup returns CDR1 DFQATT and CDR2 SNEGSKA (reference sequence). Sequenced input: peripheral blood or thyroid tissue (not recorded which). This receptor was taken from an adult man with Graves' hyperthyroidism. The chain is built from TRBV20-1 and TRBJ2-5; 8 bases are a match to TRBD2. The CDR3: CSADSGTWETQYF. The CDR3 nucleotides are TGCAGTGCTGATAGCGGGACGTGGGAGACCCAGTACTTC.